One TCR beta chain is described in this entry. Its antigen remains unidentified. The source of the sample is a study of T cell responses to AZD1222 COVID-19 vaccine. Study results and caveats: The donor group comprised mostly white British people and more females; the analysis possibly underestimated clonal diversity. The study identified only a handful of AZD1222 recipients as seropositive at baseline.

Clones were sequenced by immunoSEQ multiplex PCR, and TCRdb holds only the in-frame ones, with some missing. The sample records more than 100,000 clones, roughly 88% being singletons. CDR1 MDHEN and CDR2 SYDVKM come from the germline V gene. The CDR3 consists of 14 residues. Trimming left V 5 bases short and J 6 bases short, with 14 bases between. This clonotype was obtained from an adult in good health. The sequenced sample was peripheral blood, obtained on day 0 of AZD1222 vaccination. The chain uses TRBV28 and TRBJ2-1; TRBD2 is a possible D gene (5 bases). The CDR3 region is CASSPQRTINEQFF. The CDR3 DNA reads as TGTGCCAGCAGTCCCCAGCGGACCATCAATGAGCAGTTCTTC.